This TCR beta chain was captured by sequencing in a study of human T cells and chemical hapten exposure. Findings and caveats of the study: Significantly greater numbers of large CDR3 similarity clusters came from expanded TCRs than from controls.

This clonotype was observed a few times. Its cognate antigen is unknown. MiXCR was run by TCRdb on the RACE reads, yielding one entry per CDR3 protein. The data hold approximately 82,000 distinct CDR3 sequences, with under 12% observed a single time. Time point denoted: patch test 1, 2 weeks after DPC sensitization. Treatment meaning: therapeutic diphenylcyclopropenone sensitization with weekly scalp DPC. Germline CDR1 is SQVTM and CDR2 is ANQGSEA. Trimming left V 5 bases short and J 7 bases short, with 23 bases between. The CDR3 covers 15 residues. This TCR was recovered from a man between 40 and 49 years old with alopecia areata. Some clones in this sample may be carry-over from other donors' samples. The chain employs TRBV29-1 and TRBJ1-1; possible D gene TRBD1, 6 bases. Sequences were derived from whole blood, sampled in connection with sensitization to the hapten diphenylcyclopropenone (DPC). CDR3 protein: CSVWGVRGAEGEAFF. The DNA for the CDR3 is TGCAGCGTTTGGGGAGTTCGGGGGGCAGAGGGTGAAGCTTTCTTT.